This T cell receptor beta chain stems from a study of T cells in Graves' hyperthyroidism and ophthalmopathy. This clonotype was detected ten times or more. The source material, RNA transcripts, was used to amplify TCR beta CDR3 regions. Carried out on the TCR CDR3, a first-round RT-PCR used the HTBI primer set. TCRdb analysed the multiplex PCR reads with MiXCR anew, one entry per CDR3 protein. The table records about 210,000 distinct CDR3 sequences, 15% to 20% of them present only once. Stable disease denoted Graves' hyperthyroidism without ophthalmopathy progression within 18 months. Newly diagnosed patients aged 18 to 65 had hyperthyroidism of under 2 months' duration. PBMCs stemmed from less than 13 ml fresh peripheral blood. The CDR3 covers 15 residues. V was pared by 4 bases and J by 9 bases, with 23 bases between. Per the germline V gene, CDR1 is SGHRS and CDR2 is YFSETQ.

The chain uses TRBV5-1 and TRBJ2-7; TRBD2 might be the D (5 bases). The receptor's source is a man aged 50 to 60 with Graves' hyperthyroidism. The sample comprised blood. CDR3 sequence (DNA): TGCGCCAGCAGCCCTGAGAGCGGCACTAAGATGAGGCAGTACTTC. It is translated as CASSPESGTKMRQYF.